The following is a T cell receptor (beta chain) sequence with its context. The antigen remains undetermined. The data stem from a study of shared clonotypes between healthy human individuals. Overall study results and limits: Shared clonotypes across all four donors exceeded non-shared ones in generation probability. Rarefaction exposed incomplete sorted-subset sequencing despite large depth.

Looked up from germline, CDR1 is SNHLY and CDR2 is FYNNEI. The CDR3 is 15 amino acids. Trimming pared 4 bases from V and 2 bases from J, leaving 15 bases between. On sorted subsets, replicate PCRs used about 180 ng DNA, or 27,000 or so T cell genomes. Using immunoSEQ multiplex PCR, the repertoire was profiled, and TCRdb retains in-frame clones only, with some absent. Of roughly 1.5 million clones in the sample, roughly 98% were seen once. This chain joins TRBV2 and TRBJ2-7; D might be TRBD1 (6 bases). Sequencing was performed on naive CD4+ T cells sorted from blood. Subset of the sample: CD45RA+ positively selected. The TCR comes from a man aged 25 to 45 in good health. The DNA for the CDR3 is TGTGCCAGCAGTGGAGCAGGGGTCAAAACCTACGAGCAGTACTTC. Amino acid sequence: CASSGAGVKTYEQYF.